These 22 T cell receptor beta chains were all obtained from the same sample, sequenced in a study of T cell responses to AZD1222 COVID-19 vaccine. The table came from immunoSEQ multiplex PCR; TCRdb's copy has only in-frame clones and leaves some out. The table includes 120,000 or so clones, about 88% detected once. The source was peripheral blood, collected 28 days after the second AZD1222 dose. The receptors derive from an adult who received the AZD1222 COVID-19 vaccine.

The rearrangement joins TRBV2 to TRBJ1-4; 8 bases are shared with TRBD1. The CDR3 runs 16 residues. Germline CDR1 is SNHLY and CDR2 is FYNNEI. V lost 6 bases to trimming and J lost 7 bases; unmatched junction nucleotides: 13. The CDR3 reads CASSRDRLREAEKLFF. The CDR3 DNA follows: TGTGCCAGCAGCAGGGACAGGTTGAGGGAGGCTGAAAAACTGTTTTTT.

The rearrangement uses TRBV5-5 and TRBJ1-5; D gene unclear. Germline V lookup: CDR1 SGHKS, CDR2 YYEKEE (reference sequence). The CDR3 extends over 18 amino acids. V was pared by 5 bases and J by 0 bases, with 21 bases between. CDR3 sequence (DNA): TGTGCCAGCAGTCCTCGACAAATGGAAGGCTATAGCAATCAGCCCCAGCATTTT. It translates to CASSPRQMEGYSNQPQHF. The full variable domain, with the rest looked up from reference TRBV5-5 and TRBJ1-5, is DAGVTQSPTHLIKTRGQQVTLRCSPISGHKSVSWYQQVLGQGPQFIFQYYEKEERGRGNFPDRFSARQFPNYSSELNVNALLLGDSALYLCASSPRQMEGYSNQPQHFGDGTRLSIL.

As to this clone: This may be a read error: a much more frequent sequence differs by one nucleotide. V is TRBV7-2 and J is TRBJ1-1; a weak D match, TRBD1 (5 bases). The CDR3 length is 16 residues. The V end was cut by 4 bases, the J end by 0 bases, with 15 bases between. Germline V gene lookup returns CDR1 SGHTA and CDR2 FQGNSA. The CDR3 is CASSSLWRGLNTEAFF. The CDR3 bases are TGTGCCAGCAGCTCGCTTTGGAGGGGACTGAACACTGAAGCTTTCTTT.

The chain couples TRBV5-1 to TRBJ1-2; no clear D gene. The CDR3 totals 16 residues. Per germline, CDR1 SGHRS and CDR2 YFSETQ. V was cut by 4 bases and J by 4 bases, with 20 bases left in between. The CDR3 spells CASSPPSSITGYGYTF. In DNA, the CDR3 is TGCGCCAGCAGCCCGCCATCTTCTATCACCGGCTATGGCTACACCTTC.

V usage is TRBV6-1 and J usage is TRBJ1-3, with D tentatively TRBD1 (5 bases). V was cut by 2 bases and J by 0 bases, with 17 bases left in between. The CDR3 loop spans 18 amino acids. Germline V lookup: CDR1 MNHNS, CDR2 SASEGT. The DNA of the CDR3 is TGTGCCAGCAGTGAATTGGGGGGTCTGTCCCTCTCTGGAAACACCATATATTTT. This encodes CASSELGGLSLSGNTIYF.

The chain is built from TRBV29-1 and TRBJ1-5, with no clear D. Germline V gene sequence: CDR1 SQVTM, CDR2 ANQGSEA. CDR3 size: 12 residues. V gave up 5 bases and J gave up 7 bases, with 12 bases separating them. CDR3: CSVSDGGQPQHF. CDR3 sequence (DNA): TGCAGCGTTTCTGATGGAGGGCAGCCCCAGCATTTT.

This clone has more than one count but fewer than ten. The genes are TRBV3-1 (or the pseudogene TRBV3-2) and TRBJ1-1, with a weak D call TRBD1 (6 bases). The CDR3 consists of 14 residues. Per germline, CDR1 LGHDT and CDR2 YNNKEL (reference sequence). V was shortened by 5 bases and J by 4 bases, with 14 bases between the two germline ends. CDR3 DNA sequence: TGTGCCAGCAGCTTACAGGGCGGGGTCACTGAAGCTTTCTTT. This codes for CASSLQGGVTEAFF.

The sample holds a few counts of this clone. V usage is TRBV5-5 and J usage is TRBJ2-7; 8 bases are shared with TRBD1. Germline CDR1 is SGHKS and CDR2 is YYEKEE (reference sequence). The CDR3 spans 14 residues. V gave up 3 bases and J gave up 2 bases; unmatched junction bases: 4. The CDR3 region has the DNA TGTGCCAGCAGCTCAGGGACAGGAGCCTACGAGCAGTACTTC. Encoded protein: CASSSGTGAYEQYF.

This CDR3 is CASSYRLGGGTDTQYF. The CDR3 DNA is TGTGCCAGCAGTTACCGACTAGGAGGAGGCACAGATACGCAGTATTTT. The chain carries TRBV6-2 or TRBV6-3 and TRBJ2-3, with D possibly matching TRBD2 (6 bases). V gave up 2 bases and J gave up 1 base, with 13 bases separating them. CDR1 and CDR2 (germline): MNHEY, SVGEGT. This CDR3 is built from 16 residues.

The chain combines TRBV7-6 with TRBJ1-1; 7 nucleotides match TRBD1. CDR3 size: 15 residues. Germline V gene data show CDR1 as SGHVS and CDR2 as FNYEAQ. V gave up 5 bases and J gave up 0 bases; unmatched junction bases: 6. The CDR3 reads CASSRPRGVNTEAFF. The CDR3 bases are TGTGCCAGCAGCAGGCCCAGGGGGGTGAACACTGAAGCTTTCTTT.

This clone was found once. This chain links TRBV6-5 with TRBJ1-6, with 9 bases fitting TRBD1. The CDR3 runs 15 residues. The ends lost 5 bases at V and 5 bases at J; junction bases unmatched: 4. Germline CDR1 reads MNHEY; CDR2 reads SVGAGI. The CDR3: CASSPTGGNNSPLHF. The CDR3 nucleotides are TGTGCCAGCAGTCCGACAGGGGGAAATAATTCACCCCTCCACTTT.

By its share, this clone is medium-sized. This chain joins TRBV7-2 and TRBJ2-1; TRBD2 matches at 11 bases. The ends lost 5 bases at V and 3 bases at J; junction bases unmatched: 3. This CDR3 has 15 residues. Germline lookup yields CDR1 SGHTA and CDR2 FQGNSA. CDR3 DNA: TGTGCCAGCAGCAAACTAGCGGGGGACTACAATGAGCAGTTCTTC. Protein sequence: CASSKLAGDYNEQFF.

V usage is TRBV6-5 and J usage is TRBJ2-7, with a possible D match to TRBD2 (6 bases). V gave up 6 bases and J gave up 6 bases, with 15 bases separating them. CDR3 length equals 13 residues. The germline V gene encodes CDR1 MNHEY and CDR2 SVGAGI. DNA of the CDR3: TGTGCCAGCAGCCCCGCGGGAAAAGTCGAGCAGTACTTC. This encodes CASSPAGKVEQYF.

The chain recombines TRBV5-4 with TRBJ1-4; 7 bases match TRBD1. This CDR3 contains 15 residues. V trimming: 2 bases; J trimming: 7 bases; junction bases outside the gene matches: 8. CDR1 is SGHNT, CDR2 YYREEE, per germline (reference sequence). The DNA for the CDR3 is TGTGCCAGCAGCTTTGACAGGGAGTCGGGTGAAAAACTGTTTTTT. This encodes CASSFDRESGEKLFF.

The CDR3, as DNA: TGTGCCAGCAGCTTTCCGGGACATTTCCTTGACGGGACCGGCTACACCTTC. As protein: CASSFPGHFLDGTGYTF. The rearrangement joins TRBV7-9 to TRBJ1-2; D is perhaps TRBD1 (6 bases). CDR1 and CDR2 from the germline V gene are SEHNR and FQNEAQ (reference sequence). With 3 bases removed from V and 8 bases from J, the gap between germline ends came to 25 bases. CDR3 length: 17 amino acids.

The chain joins TRBV6-2 or TRBV6-3 to TRBJ1-5, with D unclear. Germline V lookup: CDR1 MNHEY, CDR2 SVGEGT. CDR3 length: 15 residues. Trimming cost V 3 bases and J 0 bases, with 9 bases left between them. The CDR3 DNA is TGTGCCAGCAGTTATGGGCGGACTAGCAATCAGCCCCAGCATTTT. Protein product: CASSYGRTSNQPQHF.

The chain links TRBV7-9 to TRBJ2-7; the D gene is possibly TRBD2 (6 bases). The CDR3 length is 14 residues. Between the trimmed V and J ends, which lost 5 bases and 4 bases, there was a span of 15 bases. CDR1 and CDR2 from the germline V gene are SEHNR and FQNEAQ (reference sequence). The CDR3 sequence is CASSLTGGLYEQYF. The CDR3, as DNA: TGTGCCAGCAGCCTGACCGGGGGATTATACGAGCAGTACTTC.

The V and J genes are TRBV24-1 and TRBJ2-3; 9 positions agree with TRBD2. This CDR3 has 15 residues. V trimming: 7 bases; J trimming: 9 bases; junction bases outside the gene matches: 13. Germline V gene sequence: CDR1 KGHDR, CDR2 SFDVKD. The CDR3 region is CATSDSGGHVETQYF. The DNA for the CDR3 is TGTGCCACCAGCGATAGCGGGGGCCACGTTGAGACGCAGTATTTT.

There are a few counts of this clone. The gene calls are TRBV5-5 and TRBJ2-1; 9 bases are shared with TRBD2. CDR3 length: 14 residues. Germline-derived CDR1 and CDR2 are SGHKS and YYEKEE (reference sequence). The V and J ends lost 2 bases and 6 bases, in that order; junction bases with no gene match: 3. As DNA, the CDR3 is TGTGCCAGCAGCTTAGAACTAGCGGGCAATGAGCAGTTCTTC. This codes for CASSLELAGNEQFF. Drawing the rest from reference TRBV5-5 and TRBJ2-1, the complete variable domain is DAGVTQSPTHLIKTRGQQVTLRCSPISGHKSVSWYQQVLGQGPQFIFQYYEKEERGRGNFPDRFSARQFPNYSSELNVNALLLGDSALYLCASSLELAGNEQFFGPGTRLTVL.

The rearrangement joins TRBV12-3 or TRBV12-4 to TRBJ2-5; no clear D gene. The germline V and J ends were trimmed by 3 bases and 7 bases, with 12 bases remaining between them. The CDR3 consists of 13 residues. This CDR3 reads CASSFAASGTQYF. CDR3 sequence (DNA): TGTGCCAGCAGTTTTGCAGCGTCGGGGACCCAGTACTTC.

The chain recombines TRBV6-2 or TRBV6-3 with TRBJ2-3; no clear D. The CDR3 spans 15 residues. In germline, CDR1 is MNHEY, CDR2 SVGEGT. The V end was cut by 2 bases, the J end by 2 bases, with 11 bases between. CDR3 protein: CASSYETSNTDTQYF. The CDR3 coding sequence is TGTGCCAGCAGTTACGAGACTTCCAACACAGATACGCAGTATTTT.

V usage is TRBV29-1 and J usage is TRBJ1-6, with 8 bases lining up with TRBD1. The germline V gene has CDR1 SQVTM and CDR2 ANQGSEA. The ends lost 6 bases at V and 9 bases at J; junction bases unmatched: 13. This CDR3 has 15 amino acids. CDR3 sequence reads: CSVPVKTGEGSPLHF. The CDR3 DNA sequence: TGCAGCGTGCCTGTAAAGACAGGGGAAGGTTCACCCCTCCACTTT.